This record covers a single TCR beta chain. Germline-derived CDR1 and CDR2 are SGHDT and YYEEEE. The CDR3 has 18 amino acids. Trimming removed 4 bases from V and 2 bases from J; junction bases left unmatched: 11. This sample is part of a study of blood T cell repertoires in COVID-19. For the study at large: PBMCs, B-cell-depleted T cells, or T cells provided the cDNA or gDNA that made up the material.

Original handling: Scientists estimated how many nucleated cells there were by amplifying reference gene primers. The assay was immunoSEQ multiplex PCR, and TCRdb's table has in-frame clones only and misses some. The V and J calls and the clone size are those of that table, but D and trimming were determined from the DNA. The sample carries 250,000 or so clones, approximately 90% recorded once. This rearrangement joins TRBV5-6 to TRBJ2-5; 13 nucleotides agree with TRBD2. The TCR originated in a woman aged 25 to 45 with COVID-19, enrolled during active disease. Sequencing used peripheral blood. CDR3 loop: CASSTLTQGLAGQETQYF. CDR3 in DNA: TGTGCCAGCAGCACCCTCACGCAGGGACTAGCGGGGCAAGAGACCCAGTACTTC.